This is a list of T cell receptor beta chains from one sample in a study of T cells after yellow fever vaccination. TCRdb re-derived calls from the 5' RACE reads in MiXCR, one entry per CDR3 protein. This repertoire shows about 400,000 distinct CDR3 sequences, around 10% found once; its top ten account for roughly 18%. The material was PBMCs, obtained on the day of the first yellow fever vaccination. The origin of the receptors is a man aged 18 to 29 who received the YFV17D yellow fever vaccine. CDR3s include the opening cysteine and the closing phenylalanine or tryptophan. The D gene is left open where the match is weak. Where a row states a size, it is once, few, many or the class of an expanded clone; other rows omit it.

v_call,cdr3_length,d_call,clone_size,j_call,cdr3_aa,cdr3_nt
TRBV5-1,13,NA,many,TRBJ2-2,CASNVANTGELFF,TGCGCCAGCAATGTGGCGAACACCGGGGAGCTGTTTTTT
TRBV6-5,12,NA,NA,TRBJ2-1,CASSRSAGEQFF,TGTGCCAGCTCCCGCTCGGCCGGTGAGCAGTTCTTC
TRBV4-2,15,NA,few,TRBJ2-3,CASSQVGTRTDTQYF,TGTGCCAGCAGCCAAGTTGGGACTCGCACAGATACGCAGTATTTT
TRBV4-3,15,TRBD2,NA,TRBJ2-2,CASSPPAGGTGELFF,TGCGCCAGCAGCCCCCCGGCGGGGGGTACCGGGGAGCTGTTTTTT
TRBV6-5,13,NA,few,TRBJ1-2,CASRADGNSGYTF,TGTGCCAGCAGAGCCGACGGTAACTCTGGCTACACCTTC
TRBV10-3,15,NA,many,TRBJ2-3,CAIKGTGPVADTQYF,TGTGCCATCAAGGGCACAGGGCCGGTAGCAGATACGCAGTATTTT
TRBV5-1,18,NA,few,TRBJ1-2,CASSPYRDSIIHTSGYTF,TGCGCCAGCAGCCCCTACAGGGACTCCATAATTCACACAAGTGGCTACACCTTC
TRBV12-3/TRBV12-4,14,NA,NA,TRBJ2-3,CATGHSGITDTQYF,TGTGCCACCGGACACTCCGGAATCACAGATACGCAGTATTTT
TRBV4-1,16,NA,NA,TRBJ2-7,CASSQDSGLKGYEQYF,TGCGCCAGCAGCCAAGATAGTGGGTTGAAGGGCTACGAGCAGTACTTC
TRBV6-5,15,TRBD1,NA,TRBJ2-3,CASSLQGASPHTQYF,TGTGCCAGCAGTTTACAGGGGGCTTCACCGCATACGCAGTATTTT
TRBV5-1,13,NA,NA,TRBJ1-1,CASSLWGRTEAFF,TGCGCCAGCAGCTTGTGGGGAAGAACTGAAGCTTTCTTT
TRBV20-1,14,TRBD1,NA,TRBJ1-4,CSAPSGGRVEKLFF,TGCAGTGCTCCCTCAGGGGGCAGGGTTGAAAAACTGTTTTTT
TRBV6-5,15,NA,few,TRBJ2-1,CASSYYGGRYNEQFF,TGTGCCAGCAGTTACTATGGGGGGCGCTACAATGAGCAGTTCTTC
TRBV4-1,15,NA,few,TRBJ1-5,CASSQEGIGNQPQHF,TGCGCCAGCAGCCAAGAGGGGATTGGCAATCAGCCCCAGCATTTT
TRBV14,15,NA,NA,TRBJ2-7,CASSQVKYGSYEQYF,TGTGCCAGCAGCCAAGTAAAGTACGGATCCTACGAGCAGTACTTC
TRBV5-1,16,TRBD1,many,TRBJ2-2,CASSLQGQTNTGELFF,TGCGCCAGCAGCTTGCAGGGACAGACGAACACCGGGGAGCTGTTTTTT
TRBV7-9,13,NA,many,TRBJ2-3,CASRNKGTNLHYF,TGTGCCAGCAGAAACAAAGGGACAAATCTTCATTATTTT
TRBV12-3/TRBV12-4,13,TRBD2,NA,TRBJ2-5,CASSYAGEETQYF,TGTGCCAGCAGCTATGCGGGGGAGGAGACCCAGTACTTC
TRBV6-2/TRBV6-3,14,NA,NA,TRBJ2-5,CASSWRSERETQYF,TGTGCCAGCAGTTGGAGGTCGGAGAGGGAGACCCAGTACTTC
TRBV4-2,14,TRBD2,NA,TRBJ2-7,CASSQVGEGYEQYF,TGTGCCAGCAGCCAAGTTGGGGAGGGATACGAGCAGTACTTC
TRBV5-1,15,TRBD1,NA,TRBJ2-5,CASSLSGGYEETQYF,TGCGCCAGCAGCTTATCAGGGGGCTATGAAGAGACCCAGTACTTC
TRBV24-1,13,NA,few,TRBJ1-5,CATSDWGDQPQHF,TGTGCCACCAGTGATTGGGGTGATCAGCCCCAGCATTTT
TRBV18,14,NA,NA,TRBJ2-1,CASSPWTAHNEQFF,TGTGCCAGCTCACCCTGGACAGCCCACAATGAGCAGTTCTTC
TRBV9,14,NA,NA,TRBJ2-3,CASSVAVNTDTQYF,TGTGCCAGCAGCGTAGCGGTAAACACAGATACGCAGTATTTT
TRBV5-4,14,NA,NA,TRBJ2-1,CASSLDPSAHEQFF,TGTGCCAGCAGCTTGGATCCGAGCGCCCATGAGCAGTTCTTC
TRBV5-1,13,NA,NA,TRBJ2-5,CASSYIVAETQYF,TGCGCCAGCAGCTATATAGTAGCAGAGACCCAGTACTTC
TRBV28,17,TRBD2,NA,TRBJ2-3,CASPPQRDGGGTDTQYF,TGTGCCAGCCCCCCCCAGAGGGACGGGGGGGGCACAGATACGCAGTATTTT
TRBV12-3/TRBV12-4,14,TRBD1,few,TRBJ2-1,CASSLRGLDNEQFF,TGTGCCAGCAGTTTAAGGGGGCTCGATAATGAGCAGTTCTTC
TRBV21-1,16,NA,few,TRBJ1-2,CASSKVRTGSTYGYTF,TGTGCCAGCAGCAAGGTGCGGACGGGATCTACCTATGGCTACACCTTC
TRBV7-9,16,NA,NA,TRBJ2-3,CASSLRPGTFTDTQYF,TGTGCCAGCAGCCTCCGCCCGGGGACATTCACAGATACGCAGTATTTT
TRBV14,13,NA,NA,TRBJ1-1,CASSQDRKYEAFF,TGTGCCAGCAGCCAAGACAGAAAGTATGAAGCTTTCTTT
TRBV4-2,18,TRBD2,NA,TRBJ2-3,CASSQGESGDGSTDTQYF,TGTGCCAGCAGCCAAGGGGAGAGCGGGGATGGAAGCACAGATACGCAGTATTTT
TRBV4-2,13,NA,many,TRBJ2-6,CASSRTGANVLTF,TGTGCCAGCAGTCGTACTGGGGCCAACGTCCTGACTTTC
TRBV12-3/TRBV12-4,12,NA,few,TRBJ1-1,CASTGAGGRAFF,TGTGCCAGCACAGGAGCAGGAGGGCGAGCTTTCTTT
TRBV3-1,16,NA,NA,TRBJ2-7,CASSQYLLAESYEQYF,TGTGCCAGCAGCCAATATCTACTAGCCGAGTCCTACGAGCAGTACTTC
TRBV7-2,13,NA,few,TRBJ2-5,CASRIGGAETQYF,TGTGCCAGCAGAATAGGAGGGGCGGAGACCCAGTACTTC
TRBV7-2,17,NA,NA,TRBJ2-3,CASNPYPRGAHRDTQYF,TGTGCCAGCAACCCATACCCAAGAGGGGCGCATAGAGATACGCAGTATTTT
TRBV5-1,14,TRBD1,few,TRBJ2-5,CASSRDRGSETQYF,TGCGCCAGCAGCCGGGACAGGGGATCGGAGACCCAGTACTTC
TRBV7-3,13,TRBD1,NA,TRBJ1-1,CASQGQANTEAFF,TGTGCCAGCCAAGGACAGGCTAACACTGAAGCTTTCTTT
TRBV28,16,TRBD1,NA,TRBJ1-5,CASSSLRQGVIQPQHF,TGTGCCAGCAGTTCCTTGCGACAGGGAGTGATTCAGCCCCAGCATTTT
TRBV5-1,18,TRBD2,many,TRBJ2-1,CASSLEGLAGSSYNEQFF,TGCGCCAGCAGCTTGGAAGGACTAGCGGGGAGCTCCTACAATGAGCAGTTCTTC
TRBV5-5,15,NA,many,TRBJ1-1,CASSLVGGAGTEAFF,TGTGCCAGCAGCTTGGTGGGGGGCGCTGGGACTGAAGCTTTCTTT
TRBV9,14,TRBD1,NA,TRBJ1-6,CASSEGQGSSPLHF,TGTGCCAGCAGCGAGGGACAGGGTAGTTCACCCCTCCACTTT
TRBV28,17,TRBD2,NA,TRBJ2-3,CASSPPTSGASTDTQYF,TGTGCCAGCAGCCCCCCCACTAGCGGGGCTAGCACAGATACGCAGTATTTT
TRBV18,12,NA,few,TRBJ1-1,CASATGLTEAFF,TGTGCCAGCGCGACCGGCCTCACTGAAGCTTTCTTT
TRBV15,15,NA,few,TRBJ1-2,CATSPQSGANYGYTF,TGTGCCACCAGCCCTCAGTCAGGGGCAAACTATGGCTACACCTTC
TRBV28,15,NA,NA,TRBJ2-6,CASSLTISGANVLTF,TGTGCCAGCAGTTTGACCATCTCTGGGGCCAACGTCCTGACTTTC
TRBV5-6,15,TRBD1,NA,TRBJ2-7,CASSQIGTGSYEQYF,TGTGCCAGCAGCCAAATTGGGACAGGGAGCTACGAGCAGTACTTC
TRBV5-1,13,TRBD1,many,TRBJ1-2,CASSTGQGDGYTF,TGCGCCAGCAGCACCGGACAGGGAGATGGCTACACCTTC
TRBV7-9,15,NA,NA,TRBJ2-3,CASSLVLRGTDTQYF,TGTGCCAGCAGCTTAGTCCTAAGGGGGACAGATACGCAGTATTTT
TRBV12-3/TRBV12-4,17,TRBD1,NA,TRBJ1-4,CASRPGTGDSDNEKLFF,TGTGCCAGCAGGCCCGGGACAGGCGATTCCGATAATGAAAAACTGTTTTTT
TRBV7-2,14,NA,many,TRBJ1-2,CASTQMDSNYGYTF,TGTGCCAGCACCCAAATGGACAGTAACTATGGCTACACCTTC
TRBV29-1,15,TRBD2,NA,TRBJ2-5,CSVVLAGEAGETQYF,TGCAGCGTTGTTTTGGCGGGGGAGGCGGGCGAGACCCAGTACTTC
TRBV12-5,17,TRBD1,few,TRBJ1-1,CASGPPDRESGRTEAFF,TGTGCTAGTGGTCCCCCCGACAGGGAATCGGGAAGGACTGAAGCTTTCTTT